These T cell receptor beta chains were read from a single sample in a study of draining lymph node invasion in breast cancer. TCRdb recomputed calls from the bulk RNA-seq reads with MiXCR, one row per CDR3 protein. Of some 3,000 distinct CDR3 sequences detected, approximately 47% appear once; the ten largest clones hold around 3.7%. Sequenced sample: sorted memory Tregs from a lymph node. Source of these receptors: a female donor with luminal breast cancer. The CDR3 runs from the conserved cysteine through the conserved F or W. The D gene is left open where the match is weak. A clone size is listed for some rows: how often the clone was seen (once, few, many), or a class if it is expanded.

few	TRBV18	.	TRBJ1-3	TGTGCCAGCTCACCAGTGGGGCAAAACAAGATGGATTTT	CASSPVGQNKMDF
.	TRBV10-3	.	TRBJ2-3	TGTGCCATTGGAGTGATCGGCACAGATACGCAGTATTTT	CAIGVIGTDTQYF
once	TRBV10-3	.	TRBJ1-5	TGTGCCATCAGTTTGGGCAGTAATCAGCCCCAGCATTTT	CAISLGSNQPQHF
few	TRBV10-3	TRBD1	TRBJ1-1	TGTGCCATCGGGACAGGGGAGGGAGCTGAAGCTTTCTTT	CAIGTGEGAEAFF
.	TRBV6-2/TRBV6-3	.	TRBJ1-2	TGTGCCAGCAGTTATCTGAGAGGGAACTATGGCTACACCTTC	CASSYLRGNYGYTF
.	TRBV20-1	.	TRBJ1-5	TGCAGTGCTCCAGAGGCGGCCCCCAATCAGCCCCAGCATTTT	CSAPEAAPNQPQHF
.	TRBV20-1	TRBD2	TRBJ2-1	TGCAGTGCTAGAGATTCACCGGGACTAACGTACAATGAGCAGTTCTTC	CSARDSPGLTYNEQFF
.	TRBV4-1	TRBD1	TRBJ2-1	TGCGCCAGCAGCCCAGGTTTTACAGGGGGAGGAAATGAGCAGTTCTTC	CASSPGFTGGGNEQFF
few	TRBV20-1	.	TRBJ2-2	TGCAGTGCTAGAGATACCCGGGGGAACACCGGGGAGCTGTTTTTT	CSARDTRGNTGELFF
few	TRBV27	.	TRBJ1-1	TGTGCCACTTCGCCAAGGGGAGAAGCTTTCTTT	CATSPRGEAFF
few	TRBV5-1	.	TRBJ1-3	TGCGCCAGCAGCCCCGATGGTCCCGGAAACACCATATATTTT	CASSPDGPGNTIYF
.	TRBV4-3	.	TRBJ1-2	TGCGCCAGCAGCCATCGGACAGAGGGGTATGGCTACACCTTC	CASSHRTEGYGYTF
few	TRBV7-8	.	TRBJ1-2	TGTGCCAGCAGCAGGGGTTCTAACTATGGCTACACCTTC	CASSRGSNYGYTF
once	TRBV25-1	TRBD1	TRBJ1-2	TGTGCCAGCAGTGGTAGGACAGGGATCTATGGCTACACCTTC	CASSGRTGIYGYTF
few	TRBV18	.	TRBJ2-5	TGTGCCAGCTCTAGCAGCAGTTTCGAGACCCAGTACTTC	CASSSSSFETQYF
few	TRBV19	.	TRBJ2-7	TGTGCCAGTAGTATCCAGGGAAGCGAGCAGTACTTC	CASSIQGSEQYF
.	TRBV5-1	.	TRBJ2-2	TGCGCCAGTATCGACAACTTGAACACCGGGGAGCTGTTTTTT	CASIDNLNTGELFF
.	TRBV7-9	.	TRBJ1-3	TGTGCCAGCAGCGGGCGAGGTGGCTCTGGAAACACCATATATTTT	CASSGRGGSGNTIYF
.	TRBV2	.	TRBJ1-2	TGTGCCAGCAGTGAAGACCCCTCGGGAGGCTACACCTTC	CASSEDPSGGYTF
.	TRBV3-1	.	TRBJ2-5	TGTGCCAGCAGCCAATCCGGGACCCAGTACTTC	CASSQSGTQYF
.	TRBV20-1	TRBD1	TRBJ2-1	TGCAGTGCTAGGGCCGCCGGGACAGGGAATCACAATGAGCAGTTCTTC	CSARAAGTGNHNEQFF
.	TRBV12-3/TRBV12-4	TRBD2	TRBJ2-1	TGTGCCAGCAGTTTCAGCGGGAGTCGTAACAATGAGCAGTTCTTC	CASSFSGSRNNEQFF
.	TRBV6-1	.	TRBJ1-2	TGTGCCAGCAGTCCCCTTGACTATGGCTACACCTTC	CASSPLDYGYTF
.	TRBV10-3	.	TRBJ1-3	TGTGCCATCAGTGAGAGAGACACCATATATTTT	CAISERDTIYF
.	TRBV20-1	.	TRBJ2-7	TGCAGTGCTAGAGATCCTGGTCGTCTGGGGGCCTACGAGCAGTACTTC	CSARDPGRLGAYEQYF
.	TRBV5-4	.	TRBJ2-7	TGTGCCAGCACCACGTGGGGTCGGACCTACGAGCAGTACTTC	CASTTWGRTYEQYF
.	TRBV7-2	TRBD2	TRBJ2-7	TGTGCCAGCAGCTGGGGACTAGCGGGTGCCTACGAGCAGTACTTC	CASSWGLAGAYEQYF
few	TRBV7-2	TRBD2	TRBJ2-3	TGTGCCACCGCGGGGGGGGTGGTAGATACGCAGTATTTT	CATAGGVVDTQYF
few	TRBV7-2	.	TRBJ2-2	TGTGCCAGCGGAACCTACACCGGGGAGCTGTTTTTT	CASGTYTGELFF
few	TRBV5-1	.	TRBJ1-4	TGCGCCAGCAGCTTGGGGGCCAATGGCGGAGAAAAACTGTTTTTT	CASSLGANGGEKLFF
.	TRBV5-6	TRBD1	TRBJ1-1	TGTGCCAGCAGCCTCCGAACAGGGGGCTCGGCTTTCTTT	CASSLRTGGSAFF
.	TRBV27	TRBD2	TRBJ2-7	TGTGCCAGCGGTAAACGGCGGGGGGTGGCCTACGAGCAGTACTTC	CASGKRRGVAYEQYF
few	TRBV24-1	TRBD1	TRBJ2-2	TGTGCCATCAGCCGAGAGACAGGGGAAACCGGGGAGCTGTTTTTT	CAISRETGETGELFF
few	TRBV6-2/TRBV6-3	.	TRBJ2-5	TGTGCCAGCAGTTACTTTGGCGCGGCCAGGCAAGAGACCCAGTACTTC	CASSYFGAARQETQYF
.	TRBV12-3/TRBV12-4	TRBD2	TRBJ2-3	TGTGCCAGCAGTTTCTCGACTAGCGGGGAGGATACGCAGTATTTT	CASSFSTSGEDTQYF
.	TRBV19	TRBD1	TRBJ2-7	TGTGCCAGTAGTATTACAGGGGGTACCTACGAGCAGTACTTC	CASSITGGTYEQYF
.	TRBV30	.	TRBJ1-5	TGTGCCTGGAGTATCAAGGCGGGTAATCAGCCCCAGCATTTT	CAWSIKAGNQPQHF
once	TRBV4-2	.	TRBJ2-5	TGTGCCAGCAGGGGGGGCGGGCAAGAGACCCAGTACTTC	CASRGGGQETQYF